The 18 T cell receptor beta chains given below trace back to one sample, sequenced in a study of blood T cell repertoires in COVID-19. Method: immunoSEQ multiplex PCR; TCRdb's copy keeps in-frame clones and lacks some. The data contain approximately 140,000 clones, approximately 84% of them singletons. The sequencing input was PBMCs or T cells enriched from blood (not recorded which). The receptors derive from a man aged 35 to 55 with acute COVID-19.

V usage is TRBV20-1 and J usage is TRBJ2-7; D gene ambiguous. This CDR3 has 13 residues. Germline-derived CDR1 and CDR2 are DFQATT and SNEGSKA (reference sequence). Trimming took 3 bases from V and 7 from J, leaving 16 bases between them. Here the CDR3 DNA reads TGCAGTGCTAGTAGGTTAGACTTAGGAGAGCAGTACTTC. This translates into CSASRLDLGEQYF.

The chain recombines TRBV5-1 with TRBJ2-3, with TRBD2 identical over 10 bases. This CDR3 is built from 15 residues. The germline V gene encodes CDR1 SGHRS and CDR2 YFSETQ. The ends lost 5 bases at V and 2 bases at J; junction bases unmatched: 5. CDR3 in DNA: TGCGCCAGCAGACCTACTAGCGGGGTCACAGATACGCAGTATTTT. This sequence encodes CASRPTSGVTDTQYF.

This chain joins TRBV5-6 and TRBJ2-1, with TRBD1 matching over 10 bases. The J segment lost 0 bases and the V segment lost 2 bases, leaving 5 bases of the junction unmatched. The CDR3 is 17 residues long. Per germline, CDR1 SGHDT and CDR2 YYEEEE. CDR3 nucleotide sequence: TGTGCCAGCAGCTTACCCGGGACAGGGGCCTCCTACAATGAGCAGTTCTTC. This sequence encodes CASSLPGTGASYNEQFF. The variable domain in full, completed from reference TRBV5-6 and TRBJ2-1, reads DAGVTQSPTHLIKTRGQQVTLRCSPKSGHDTVSWYQQALGQGPQFIFQYYEEEERQRGNFPDRFSGHQFPNYSSELNVNALLLGDSALYLCASSLPGTGASYNEQFFGPGTRLTVL.

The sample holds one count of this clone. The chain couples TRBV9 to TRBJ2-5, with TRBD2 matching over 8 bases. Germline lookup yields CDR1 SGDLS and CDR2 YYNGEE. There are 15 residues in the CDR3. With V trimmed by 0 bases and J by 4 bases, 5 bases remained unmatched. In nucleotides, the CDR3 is TGTGCCAGCAGCGTAGGTAGCGGGGTACGAGAGACCCAGTACTTC. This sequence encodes CASSVGSGVRETQYF. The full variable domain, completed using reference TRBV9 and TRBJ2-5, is DSGVTQTPKHLITATGQRVTLRCSPRSGDLSVYWYQQSLDQGLQFLIQYYNGEERAKGNILERFSAQQFPDLHSELNLSSLELGDSALYFCASSVGSGVRETQYFGPGTRLLVL.

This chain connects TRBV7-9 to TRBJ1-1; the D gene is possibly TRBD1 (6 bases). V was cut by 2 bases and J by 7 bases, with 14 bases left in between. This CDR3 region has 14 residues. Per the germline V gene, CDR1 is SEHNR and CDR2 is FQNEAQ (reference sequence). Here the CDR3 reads CASSLLRGSSEAFF. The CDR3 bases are TGTGCCAGCAGCTTACTGAGGGGGAGCAGTGAAGCTTTCTTT.

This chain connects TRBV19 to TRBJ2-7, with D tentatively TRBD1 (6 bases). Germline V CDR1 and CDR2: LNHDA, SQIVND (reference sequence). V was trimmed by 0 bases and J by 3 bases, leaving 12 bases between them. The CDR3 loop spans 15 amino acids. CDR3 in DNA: TGTGCCAGTAGTATAGAAGCGGTAGGGGGCTACGAGCAGTACTTC. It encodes CASSIEAVGGYEQYF.

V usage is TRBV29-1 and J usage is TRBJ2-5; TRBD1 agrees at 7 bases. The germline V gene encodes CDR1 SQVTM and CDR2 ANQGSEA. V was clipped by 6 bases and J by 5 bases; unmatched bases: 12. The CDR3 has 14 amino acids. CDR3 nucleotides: TGCAGCGTAGAACAGGGGCTGCCGGTGGAGACCCAGTACTTC. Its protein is CSVEQGLPVETQYF.

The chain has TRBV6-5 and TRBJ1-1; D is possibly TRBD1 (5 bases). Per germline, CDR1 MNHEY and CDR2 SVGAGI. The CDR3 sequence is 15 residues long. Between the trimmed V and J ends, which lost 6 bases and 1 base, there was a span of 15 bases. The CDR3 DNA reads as TGTGCCAGCAGCCCCTTTGGGACTGAGAACACTGAAGCTTTCTTT. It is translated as CASSPFGTENTEAFF.

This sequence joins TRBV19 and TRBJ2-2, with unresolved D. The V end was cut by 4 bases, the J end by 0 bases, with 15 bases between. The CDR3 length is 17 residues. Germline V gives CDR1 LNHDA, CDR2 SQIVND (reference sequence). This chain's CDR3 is CASSNVRRTTNTGELFF. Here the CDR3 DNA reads TGTGCCAGTAGTAACGTCAGGCGTACCACGAACACCGGGGAGCTGTTTTTT.

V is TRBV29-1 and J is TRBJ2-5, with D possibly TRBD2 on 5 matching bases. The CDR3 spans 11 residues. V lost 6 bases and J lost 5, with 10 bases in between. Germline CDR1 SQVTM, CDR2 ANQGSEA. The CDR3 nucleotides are TGCAGCGTCGGGAACGGGGAGACCCAGTACTTC. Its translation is CSVGNGETQYF.

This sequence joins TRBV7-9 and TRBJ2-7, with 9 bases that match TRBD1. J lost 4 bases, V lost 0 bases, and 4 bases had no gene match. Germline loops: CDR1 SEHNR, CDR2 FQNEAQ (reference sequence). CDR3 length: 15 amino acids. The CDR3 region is CASSLAPGQGYEQYF. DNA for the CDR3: TGTGCCAGCAGCTTAGCGCCGGGACAGGGTTACGAGCAGTACTTC.

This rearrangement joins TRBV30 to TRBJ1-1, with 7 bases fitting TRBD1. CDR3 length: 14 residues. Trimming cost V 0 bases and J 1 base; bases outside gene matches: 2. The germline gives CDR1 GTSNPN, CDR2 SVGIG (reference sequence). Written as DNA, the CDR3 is TGTGCCTGGAGTGTAGGGGGCTGGAACACTGAAGCTTTCTTT. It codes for CAWSVGGWNTEAFF.

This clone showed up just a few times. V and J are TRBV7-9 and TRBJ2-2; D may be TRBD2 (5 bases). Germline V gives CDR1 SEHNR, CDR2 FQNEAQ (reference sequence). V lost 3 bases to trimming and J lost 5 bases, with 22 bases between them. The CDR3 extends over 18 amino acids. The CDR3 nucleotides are TGTGCCAGCAGCTTTAGTCGCCCGATGGAGGCGAGTACCGGGGAGCTGTTTTTT. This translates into CASSFSRPMEASTGELFF. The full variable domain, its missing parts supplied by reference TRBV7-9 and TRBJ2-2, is DTGVSQNPRHKITKRGQNVTFRCDPISEHNRLYWYRQTLGQGPEFLTYFQNEAQLEKSRLLSDRFSAERPKGSFSTLEIQRTEQGDSAMYLCASSFSRPMEASTGELFFGEGSRLTVL.

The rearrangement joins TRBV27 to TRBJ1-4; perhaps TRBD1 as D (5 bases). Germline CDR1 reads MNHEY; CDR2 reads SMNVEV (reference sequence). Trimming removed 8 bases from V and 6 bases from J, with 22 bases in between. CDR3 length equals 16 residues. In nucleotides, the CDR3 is TGTGCCAGCCCAACCGCTCCAGGGCATTATTATGAAAAACTGTTTTTT. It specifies CASPTAPGHYYEKLFF.

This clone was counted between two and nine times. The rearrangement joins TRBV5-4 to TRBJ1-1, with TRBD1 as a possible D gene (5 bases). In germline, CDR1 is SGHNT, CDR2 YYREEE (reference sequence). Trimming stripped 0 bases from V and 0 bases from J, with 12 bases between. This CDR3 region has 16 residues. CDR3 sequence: CASSLGVDTMNTEAFF. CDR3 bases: TGTGCCAGCAGCTTGGGAGTGGACACGATGAACACTGAAGCTTTCTTT.

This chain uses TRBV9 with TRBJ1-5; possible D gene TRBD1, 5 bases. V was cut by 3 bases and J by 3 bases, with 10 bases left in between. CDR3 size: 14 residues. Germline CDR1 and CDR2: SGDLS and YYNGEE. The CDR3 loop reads CASSGGAINQPQHF. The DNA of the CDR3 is TGTGCCAGCAGCGGGGGCGCGATCAATCAGCCCCAGCATTTT.

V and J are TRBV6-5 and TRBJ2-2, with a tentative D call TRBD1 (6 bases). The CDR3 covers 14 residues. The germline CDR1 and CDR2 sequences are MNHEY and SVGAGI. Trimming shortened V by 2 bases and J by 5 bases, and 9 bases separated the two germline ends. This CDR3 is CASSYTGITGELFF. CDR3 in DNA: TGTGCCAGCAGTTACACAGGGATAACCGGGGAGCTGTTTTTT.

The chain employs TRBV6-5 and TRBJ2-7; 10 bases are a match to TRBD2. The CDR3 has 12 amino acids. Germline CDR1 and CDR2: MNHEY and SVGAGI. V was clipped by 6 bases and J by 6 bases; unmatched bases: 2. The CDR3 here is CASRGTSAEQYF. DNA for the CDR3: TGTGCCAGCAGAGGGACTAGCGCCGAGCAGTACTTC.